The sequence of this TCR beta chain was determined in a study of cytomegalovirus exposure and HLA in healthy donors. Study-wide background: From HLA-typed donors, an early data release held about 85 million unique TCRs. Study findings and constraints: An analysis done earlier found most TCR beta V segments productive about 90% or about 30% of the time. Presence/absence analyses assumed roughly uniform sequencing depth across donors. The later analysis indicated that the majority of CMV-associated TCR beta chains appeared HLA-restricted.

This CDR3 is 17 amino acids long. In this sample, this clone turned up a few times. Its antigen remains unidentified. 60 Vbeta and 13 Jbeta primers were used in PCR. Libraries were prepared by immunoSEQ multiplex PCR; TCRdb keeps only in-frame clonotypes and omits some of them. The table records around 200,000 clones, 75% to 85% of them present only once. This TCR derives from a woman aged 60-75 years in good health and CMV-seropositive. Sequencing was done on a sample of PBMCs. This sequence joins TRBV21-1 and TRBJ2-7; the D call in the table, TRBD2, was not verified against the DNA. TRBV21-1 is given as a pseudogene. The CDR3 here is CASSKAHRAGCSYEQYF. Here the CDR3 DNA reads TGTGCCAGCAGCAAAGCGCACCGTGCCGGGTGCTCCTACGAGCAGTACTTC.